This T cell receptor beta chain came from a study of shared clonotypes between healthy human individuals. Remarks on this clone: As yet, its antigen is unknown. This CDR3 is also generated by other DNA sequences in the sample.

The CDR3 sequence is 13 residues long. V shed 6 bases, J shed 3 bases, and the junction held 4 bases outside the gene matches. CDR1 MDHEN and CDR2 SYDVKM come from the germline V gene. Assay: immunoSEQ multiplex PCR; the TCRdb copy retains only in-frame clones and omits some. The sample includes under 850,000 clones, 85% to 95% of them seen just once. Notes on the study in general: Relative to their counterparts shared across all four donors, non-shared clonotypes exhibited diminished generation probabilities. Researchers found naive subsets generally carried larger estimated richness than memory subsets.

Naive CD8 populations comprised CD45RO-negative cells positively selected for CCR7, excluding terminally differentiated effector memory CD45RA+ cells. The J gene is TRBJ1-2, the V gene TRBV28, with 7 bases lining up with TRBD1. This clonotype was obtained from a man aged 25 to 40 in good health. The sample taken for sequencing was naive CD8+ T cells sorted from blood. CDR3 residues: CASSFRGYYGYTF. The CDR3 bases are TGTGCCAGCAGCTTCAGGGGGTACTATGGCTACACCTTC.